These T cell receptor beta chains were read from a single sample in a study of CXCR3 chemokines and chemotherapy response in bladder cancer. TCRdb re-called the PCR reads with MiXCR, one entry per CDR3 protein. Of about 5,000 distinct CDR3 sequences listed, around 14% are singletons. Specimen collection occurred from a patient whose treatment included neoadjuvant chemotherapy. These receptors all stem from a human donor with bladder cancer that responded to neoadjuvant chemotherapy. CDR3s include the opening cysteine and the closing phenylalanine or tryptophan. D genes are given only for firm matches. Rows may omit the clone size; those that give it use once, few, many or a size class.

TRBV27	medium-sized	TRBJ2-3	TRBD2	TGTGTCACCTCTGAGGGGAGGGCCTTGGAAGATACGCAGTATTTT	CVTSEGRALEDTQYF
TRBV7-9	-	TRBJ2-2	-	TGTGCCAGCAGCTTCGGACTGTCGAACACCGGGGAGCTGTTTTTT	CASSFGLSNTGELFF
TRBV13	medium-sized	TRBJ2-1	TRBD2	TGTGCCAGCAGCTCGCGAGGACTAGCGTCCAGCTCCTACAATGAGCAGTTCTTC	CASSSRGLASSSYNEQFF
TRBV6-5	-	TRBJ1-2	TRBD1	TGTGCCAGTAATCCCGGGACAGGGAACTATGGCTACACCTTC	CASNPGTGNYGYTF
TRBV18	medium-sized	TRBJ1-1	-	TGTGCCAGCTCGGGTCCTTCTGGGGCCTTGAACACTGAAGCTTTCTTT	CASSGPSGALNTEAFF
TRBV6-2/TRBV6-3	-	TRBJ2-1	TRBD2	TGTGCCAGCAGCCCGGGACTAGCGGGGTACAATGAGCAGTTCTTC	CASSPGLAGYNEQFF
TRBV30	many	TRBJ1-1	TRBD1	TGTGCCTGGATCCGGCCAGGGGGCATGAACACTGAAGCTTTCTTT	CAWIRPGGMNTEAFF
TRBV19	medium-sized	TRBJ2-4	TRBD1	TGTGCCAGTAGCCTGGACAGGGGGCTCGAGATCATTCAGTACTTC	CASSLDRGLEIIQYF
TRBV9	few	TRBJ2-3	-	TGTGCCAGCAGCGTATATATGGGCCCCACAGATACGCAGTATTTT	CASSVYMGPTDTQYF
TRBV19	-	TRBJ1-6	TRBD1	TGTGCCAGCCGAAGAGACAGGGGCGGTAATTCACCCCTCCACTTT	CASRRDRGGNSPLHF
TRBV6-5	many	TRBJ1-5	TRBD1	TGTGCCAGCAGTCCCACAGGGGGCGCTTTTCAGCCCCAGCATTTT	CASSPTGGAFQPQHF
TRBV20-1	many	TRBJ2-7	-	TGCAGTGCTGAGGGCCCCGGGACCTACGAGCAGTACTTC	CSAEGPGTYEQYF
TRBV7-9	many	TRBJ2-1	TRBD2	TGTGCCAGCAGCTTAGGGGAGGGGAAGTTCGCGGGGTTGAGAGATGAGCAGTTCTTC	CASSLGEGKFAGLRDEQFF
TRBV29-1	medium-sized	TRBJ2-2	-	TGCAGCGGCACAGGTGGGGGGAACACCGGGGAGCTGTTTTTT	CSGTGGGNTGELFF
TRBV14	few	TRBJ1-2	-	TGTGCCAGCAGCCAAGAGAGTCAGGGGATTCACTATGGCTACACCTTC	CASSQESQGIHYGYTF
TRBV6-6	-	TRBJ1-1	TRBD1	TGTGCCAGCAGGGGAAGGGACAGGGCCACTGAAGCTTTCTTT	CASRGRDRATEAFF
TRBV6-1	large	TRBJ2-2	-	TGTGCCAGCAGACCGACATCAAAGAACACCGGGGAGCTGTTTTTT	CASRPTSKNTGELFF
TRBV27	medium-sized	TRBJ2-7	-	TGTGCCAGCACCCGACTAGGCGAAACCGTCAATTTTAGGGAGCAGTACTTC	CASTRLGETVNFREQYF
TRBV11-3	-	TRBJ2-2	-	TGTGCCAGCAGCTTGGCCGCCAGTAACACCGGGGAGCTGTTTTTT	CASSLAASNTGELFF